Reported below is one TCR beta chain. Its matching antigen is unknown. The source of the sample is a study of cytomegalovirus exposure and HLA in healthy donors. Points from the study as a whole: Several V segments, TRBV6-2 and TRBV6-3 among them, could not be told apart and were dropped.

This CDR3 comprises 13 residues. Trimming at V came to 6 bases and at J to 8 bases, leaving 6 bases not matched to a gene. Germline CDR1 and CDR2: LNHDA and SQIVND (reference sequence). The PCR had 60 Vbeta and 13 Jbeta primers. The method was immunoSEQ multiplex PCR; TCRdb's version includes in-frame clones alone and lacks a portion of them. The sample carries approximately 150,000 clones, about 79% recorded once. This sequence joins TRBV19 and TRBJ1-2; TRBD1 aligns across 10 bases. The sequencing sample was made of PBMCs. The TCR comes from a male donor in good health and CMV-seronegative. In DNA, the CDR3 is TGTGCCAGTAGGCAAGACAGGGGGCAAGGCTACACCTTC. Protein sequence: CASRQDRGQGYTF.